Sequencing of this TCR beta chain was carried out in a study of T cell responses to AZD1222 COVID-19 vaccine. The germline CDR1 and CDR2 sequences are LNHDA and SQIVND (reference sequence). J was trimmed by 5 bases and V by 3 bases; bases with no gene match: 3. The CDR3 is 15 residues long. Data came from immunoSEQ multiplex PCR; TCRdb stores just in-frame clones and leaves some out. Of fewer than 85,000 clones listed, 70% to 90% are singletons. Study conclusions and caveats: Reportedly, nearly half the spike-specific TCRs target unmutated variant regions. Every sample of the repertoires postdated the peak T cell response. Baseline seropositivity characterized only a handful of AZD1222 recipients. Spike-specific TCR breadth and depth were elevated following two AZD1222 doses.

Comment on this clone: Antigen unknown.

The chain combines TRBV19 with TRBJ1-4, with TRBD1 matching 10 bases. Sequenced material: peripheral blood, taken on day 0 of AZD1222 vaccination. The TCR was taken from an adult in good health. The CDR3 nucleotides read TGTGCCAGTAGTATCCCGGGACAGGGGAATGAAAAACTGTTTTTT. This gives the protein CASSIPGQGNEKLFF.